The clone carrying this T cell receptor (beta chain) was detected a few times. The antigen is undetermined. This specimen belongs to a study of T cells in Graves' hyperthyroidism and ophthalmopathy. Study-level information: Initial diagnosis, before any treatment, was when peripheral blood was collected.

Study outcomes and limitations: Separating ophthalmopathy from stable hyperthyroidism was achieved by a 13 V-J model. Blood also showed most of the thyroid clonotypes that were expanded above 0.001.

CDR1 is MDHEN, CDR2 SYDVKM, per germline. Deletions cut 5 bases from V and 4 bases from J, with 14 bases between. The CDR3 is 14 amino acids. Authors of the study amplified TCR beta CDR3 regions from RNA transcripts. First-round RT-PCR with HTBI primers amplified the TCR CDR3 region. TCRdb itself ran the multiplex PCR reads through MiXCR, one entry per CDR3 protein. Here the sample spans approximately 370,000 distinct CDR3 sequences, about 16% being singletons. The patients, who ranged from 18 to 65 in age, presented with newly diagnosed hyperthyroidism lasting under 2 months. What was sequenced was blood. The chain joins TRBV28 to TRBJ1-2; perhaps TRBD1 as D (6 bases). The TCR was taken from a woman in her twenties or thirties with Graves' hyperthyroidism. The CDR3, as DNA: TGTGCCAGCAGTCCCCCGGACAGAGTCTATGGCTACACCTTC. Amino acids: CASSPPDRVYGYTF.